This TCR beta chain emerged from a study of T cells in Graves' hyperthyroidism and ophthalmopathy. CDR3 size: 15 residues. Germline lookup yields CDR1 MNHNS and CDR2 SASEGT. The V and J ends lost 6 bases and 5 bases respectively, with 17 bases between them. Clinical symptoms, serum thyroxine and TRAb, thyroid ultrasound and orbital computed tomography together formed the diagnostic basis. For this clonotype: A much larger clone differs by one base, so this may be a read error.

From RNA transcripts, TCR beta CDR3 regions were amplified. The primer set for the first-round RT-PCR of the TCR CDR3 was HTBI. TCRdb used MiXCR to reprocess the multiplex PCR reads, holding one entry per CDR3 protein. Here the sample spans about 560,000 distinct CDR3 sequences, approximately 15% being singletons. This chain uses TRBV6-1 with TRBJ2-1; D call uncertain. The clonotype was recovered from a woman between 18 and 29 years old with Graves' hyperthyroidism. The sequenced sample consisted of blood. The CDR3 nucleotides read TGTGCCAGCAGATCCCCTTACTACATCCACAATGAGCAGTTCTTC. Its translation is CASRSPYYIHNEQFF.